These T cell receptor beta chains were read from a single sample in a study of blood T cell repertoires in COVID-19. Clones were read by immunoSEQ multiplex PCR, and TCRdb kept only the in-frame ones, dropping some. The table records about 85,000 clones, 90% of them present only once. The sample comprised peripheral blood. Receptors originate from a woman of 80 years or more with active or convalescent COVID-19. Both conserved end residues are part of each CDR3. D genes are given only for firm matches. Clone size is stated in some rows and not others, as once, few, many or a class when expanded.

TRBJ2-1,NA,TRBV7-2,18,NA,CASSLWAGVASAANEQFF,TGTGCCAGCAGCTTATGGGCAGGGGTTGCGTCGGCAGCCAATGAGCAGTTCTTC
TRBJ2-7,TRBD1,TRBV29-1,16,NA,CSAIDGKTGGSYEQYF,TGCAGCGCGATCGATGGTAAGACAGGGGGTTCGTACGAGCAGTACTTC
TRBJ2-2,TRBD1,TRBV18,17,NA,CASSPSTGGPSTGELFF,TGTGCCAGCTCACCATCGACAGGGGGCCCGAGTACCGGGGAGCTGTTTTTT
TRBJ1-4,NA,TRBV7-9,12,NA,CASTTRDEKLFF,TGTGCCAGCACCACCCGTGATGAAAAACTGTTTTTT
TRBJ1-3,TRBD1,TRBV5-6,16,NA,CASSSGTESSGNTIYF,TGTGCCAGCAGCTCCGGGACAGAGAGCTCTGGAAACACCATATATTTT
TRBJ2-5,TRBD2,TRBV7-2,18,NA,CASSAKGLAGGRRETQYF,TGTGCCAGCAGCGCAAAGGGCCTAGCGGGAGGGAGGAGGGAGACCCAGTACTTC
TRBJ2-6,NA,TRBV19,15,NA,CASSVRGTGANVLTF,TGTGCCAGTAGTGTAAGGGGTACCGGGGCCAACGTCCTGACTTTC
TRBJ1-5,NA,TRBV28,17,NA,CASSLGPPGYSNQPQHF,TGTGCCAGCAGTTTGGGGCCGCCGGGTTATAGCAATCAGCCCCAGCATTTT
TRBJ2-3,TRBD2,TRBV5-6,16,NA,CASSSLTGGTTDTQYF,TGTGCCAGCAGCTCCCTAACGGGAGGGACCACAGATACGCAGTATTTT
TRBJ1-2,TRBD1,TRBV19,12,NA,CASSLDRSGYTF,TGTGCCAGTAGTCTGGACAGGTCTGGCTACACCTTC
TRBJ2-5,TRBD2,TRBV9,16,NA,CASSVEVGLAGETQYF,TGTGCCAGCAGCGTAGAGGTTGGCCTAGCGGGAGAGACCCAGTACTTC
TRBJ2-3,TRBD1,TRBV13,15,NA,CASSSDREESNTQYF,TGTGCCAGCAGCTCGGACAGGGAAGAGTCAAATACGCAGTATTTT
TRBJ1-2,TRBD1,TRBV5-1,14,NA,CASSQRTGTGGYTF,TGCGCCAGCAGCCAACGGACAGGGACGGGGGGCTACACCTTC
TRBJ1-5,NA,TRBV28,15,NA,CASSKGGYSNQPQHF,TGTGCCAGCAGTAAAGGGGGATATAGCAATCAGCCCCAGCATTTT
TRBJ2-1,TRBD2,TRBV29-1,14,NA,CSVTYPGTSYEQFF,TGCAGCGTTACCTACCCCGGGACTAGCTATGAGCAGTTCTTC
TRBJ2-2,TRBD2,TRBV7-6,16,NA,CASSLFAGAVSGELFF,TGTGCCAGCAGCTTATTTGCGGGAGCGGTGTCCGGGGAGCTGTTTTTT
TRBJ1-1,NA,TRBV20-1,15,NA,CSASPPTIITTEAFF,TGCAGTGCTAGTCCCCCGACTATTATTACGACTGAAGCTTTCTTT
TRBJ2-7,NA,TRBV28,11,NA,CASRGVREQYF,TGTGCCAGCAGGGGCGTCCGGGAGCAGTACTTC
TRBJ1-2,TRBD1,TRBV9,15,NA,CASSLPGGDSGGYTF,TGTGCCAGCAGCCTTCCGGGGGGGGACAGTGGAGGCTACACCTTC
TRBJ1-6,TRBD1,TRBV7-2,15,NA,CASSLIGQGGSPLHF,TGTGCCAGCAGCCTTATCGGACAGGGGGGTTCACCCCTCCACTTT
TRBJ1-1,NA,TRBV18,16,once,CASSQSREAASTEAFF,TGTGCCAGCTCACAGAGTCGGGAGGCGGCGAGCACTGAAGCTTTCTTT
TRBJ2-1,TRBD2,TRBV4-1,19,NA,CASSLQTSGRARSYNEQFF,TGCGCCAGCAGCCTCCAGACTAGCGGGAGGGCCCGCTCCTACAATGAGCAGTTCTTC
TRBJ2-1,TRBD2,TRBV28,18,NA,CASSLQGLAGVKGNEQFF,TGTGCCAGCAGTCTACAGGGACTAGCGGGAGTAAAGGGCAATGAGCAGTTCTTC
TRBJ2-1,NA,TRBV5-5,13,NA,CASSSELYNEQFF,TGTGCCAGCAGCTCAGAATTATACAATGAGCAGTTCTTC
TRBJ2-2,NA,TRBV27,14,NA,CASSLDYLTGELFF,TGTGCCAGCAGTTTAGACTACCTCACCGGGGAGCTGTTTTTT
TRBJ2-3,NA,TRBV6-2/TRBV6-3,16,NA,CASSLVRSGSTDTQYF,TGTGCCAGCAGCCTCGTCCGGAGCGGGAGCACAGATACGCAGTATTTT
TRBJ2-6,NA,TRBV7-2,16,once,CASSIFTQAGANVLTF,TGTGCCAGCAGCATATTCACCCAGGCTGGGGCCAACGTCCTGACTTTC
TRBJ1-5,TRBD1,TRBV3-1/TRBV3-2,14,NA,CASSPRQGNQPQHF,TGTGCCAGCAGCCCGAGACAGGGAAATCAGCCCCAGCATTTT
TRBJ1-4,NA,TRBV13,15,NA,CASSFRSETNEKLFF,TGTGCCAGCAGCTTTAGATCCGAAACTAATGAAAAACTGTTTTTT
TRBJ1-4,TRBD1,TRBV19,16,NA,CASSIASGGFDEKLFF,TGTGCCAGTAGTATAGCCTCAGGGGGCTTTGATGAAAAACTGTTTTTT
TRBJ1-5,TRBD1,TRBV6-5,14,few,CASRKQGDRQPQHF,TGTGCCAGCAGGAAGCAGGGGGACCGTCAGCCCCAGCATTTT